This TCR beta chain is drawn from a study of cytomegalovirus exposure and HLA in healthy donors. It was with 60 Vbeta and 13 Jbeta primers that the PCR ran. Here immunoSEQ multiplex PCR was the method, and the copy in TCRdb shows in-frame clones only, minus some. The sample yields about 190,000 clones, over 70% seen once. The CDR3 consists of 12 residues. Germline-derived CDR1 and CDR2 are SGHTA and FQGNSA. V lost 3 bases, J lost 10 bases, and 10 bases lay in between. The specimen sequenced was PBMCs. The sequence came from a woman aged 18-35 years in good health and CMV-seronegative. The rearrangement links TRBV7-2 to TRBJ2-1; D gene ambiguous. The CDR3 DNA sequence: TGTGCCAGCAGCTTCGTAGTCTTCGAGCAGTTCTTC. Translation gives CASSFVVFEQFF.